The 32 T cell receptor beta chains in this list originate from one sample, sequenced in a study of blood T cell repertoires in COVID-19. Assay: immunoSEQ multiplex PCR; the TCRdb copy retains only in-frame clones and omits some. The profile shows tens of thousands of clones, about 82% of them singletons. The sample was peripheral blood. These receptors were taken from an elderly man with active COVID-19.

The V and J genes are TRBV28 and TRBJ2-7; D gene ambiguous. V lost 7 bases to trimming and J lost 0 bases, with 13 bases between them. Germline values: CDR1 MDHEN, CDR2 SYDVKM. The CDR3 is 14 residues long. CDR3 DNA: TGTGCCAGCACCCGAGTGGGCAGCTCCTACGAGCAGTACTTC. The encoded protein is CASTRVGSSYEQYF.

The chain has TRBV21-1 and TRBJ1-1. TRBV21-1 is listed as a pseudogene. CDR3 length equals 21 residues. The CDR3, as DNA: TGTGCCAGCAGCAATTTAGCCCCCTTGCAGATACCGACGGGGATGAACACTGAAGCTTTCTTT. Translation: CASSNLAPLQIPTGMNTEAFF.

The chain links TRBV7-2 to TRBJ2-5; 11 bases fit TRBD2. The V and J ends lost 5 bases and 3 bases, in that order; junction bases with no gene match: 5. CDR3 size: 15 residues. Germline V CDR1 and CDR2: SGHTA, FQGNSA. The CDR3 loop reads CASSLTSGSEETQYF. CDR3 sequence (DNA): TGTGCCAGCAGCCTTACTAGCGGGAGTGAAGAGACCCAGTACTTC.

The genes are TRBV7-8 and TRBJ2-1, with TRBD2 matching over 7 bases. The CDR3 contains 16 residues. V lost 4 bases, J lost 5 bases, and 11 bases stayed unmatched. Germline values: CDR1 SGHVS, CDR2 FQNEAQ. The CDR3 nucleotides are TGTGCCAGCAGCTCCGCGGGGGTTAGTCGGGACAATGAGCAGTTCTTC. This encodes CASSSAGVSRDNEQFF. Full variable domain (remainder filled in from reference TRBV7-8 and TRBJ2-1): GAGVSQSPRYKVAKRGQDVALRCDPISGHVSLFWYQQALGQGPEFLTYFQNEAQLDKSGLPSDRFFAERPEGSVSTLKIQRTQQEDSAVYLCASSSAGVSRDNEQFFGPGTRLTVL.

V gene TRBV7-8 combines with J gene TRBJ2-2, with TRBD2 identical over 9 bases. CDR1 is SGHVS, CDR2 FQNEAQ, per germline. The CDR3 is 15 amino acids. The junction had 4 bases not matched to a gene; V was cut back by 2 bases and J by 6 bases. The CDR3 sequence: CASSLLAGVAGELFF. For the CDR3, the DNA is TGTGCCAGCAGCTTATTAGCGGGAGTCGCCGGGGAGCTGTTTTTT.

V usage is TRBV9 and J usage is TRBJ2-7; 11 nucleotides match TRBD1. The germline V gene has CDR1 SGDLS and CDR2 YYNGEE. The CDR3 runs to 16 residues. V trimming: 0 bases; J trimming: 0 bases; junction bases outside the gene matches: 2. The CDR3 DNA reads as TGTGCCAGCAGCGTAGGAGGGACAGGGGGCTCCTACGAGCAGTACTTC. It specifies CASSVGGTGGSYEQYF.

The V call is TRBV5-6, the J call TRBJ2-1, with D possibly TRBD2 on 6 matching bases. There are 16 residues in the CDR3. Trimming pared 0 bases from V and 6 bases from J, leaving 16 bases between. Germline V gives CDR1 SGHDT, CDR2 YYEEEE. The DNA of the CDR3 is TGTGCCAGCAGCTTGGAGGTGGTAGCGGCGATCAATGAGCAGTTCTTC. Encoded protein: CASSLEVVAAINEQFF. Full variable domain (remainder filled in from reference TRBV5-6 and TRBJ2-1): DAGVTQSPTHLIKTRGQQVTLRCSPKSGHDTVSWYQQALGQGPQFIFQYYEEEERQRGNFPDRFSGHQFPNYSSELNVNALLLGDSALYLCASSLEVVAAINEQFFGPGTRLTVL.

The rearrangement joins TRBV28 to TRBJ2-1; 7 bases fit TRBD1. Germline CDR1 MDHEN, CDR2 SYDVKM. The trim removed 3 bases at V and 3 bases at J, leaving 5 bases unmatched. This CDR3 has 15 amino acids. The CDR3 region has the DNA TGTGCCAGCAGTTTGGGGACAGCACGCTACAATGAGCAGTTCTTC. It yields the protein CASSLGTARYNEQFF.

The CDR3 spells CASSQLYEQYF. The CDR3 DNA reads TGTGCCAGCAGCCAACTGTACGAGCAGTACTTC. This sequence joins TRBV3-1 (or the pseudogene TRBV3-2) and TRBJ2-7; D unclear. The V end was cut by 2 bases, the J end by 4 bases, with 3 bases between. The CDR3 totals 11 residues. Germline CDR1 is LGHDT and CDR2 is YNNKEL (reference sequence).

The V gene is TRBV19, the J gene TRBJ2-7; 8 nucleotides match TRBD2. The CDR3 spans 15 residues. The trim removed 6 bases at V and 0 bases at J, leaving 7 bases unmatched. CDR1 is LNHDA, CDR2 SQIVND, per germline (reference sequence). The chain's CDR3 is CASSDRGGPSYEQYF. Written as DNA, the CDR3 is TGTGCCAGTAGCGATCGGGGGGGACCCTCCTACGAGCAGTACTTC.

The chain recombines TRBV5-1 with TRBJ1-2, with D perhaps TRBD1 (5 bases). CDR1 is SGHRS, CDR2 YFSETQ, per germline. Trimming cost V 4 bases and J 8 bases, with 18 bases left between them. The CDR3 is made up of 14 amino acids. As DNA, the CDR3 is TGCGCCAGCAGCCCTGGGGGGGGGTTGAAAGGCTACACCTTC. This translates into CASSPGGGLKGYTF.

The chain is built from TRBV4-3 and TRBJ2-1; D is ambiguous. This CDR3 has 14 amino acids. Germline V lookup: CDR1 LGHNA, CDR2 YSLEER. V was shortened by 2 bases and J by 3 bases, with 8 bases between the two germline ends. In DNA, the CDR3 is TGCGCCAGCAGCCAACAACAGCTCTACAATGAGCAGTTCTTC. Residues: CASSQQQLYNEQFF.

The chain joins TRBV7-3 to TRBJ2-7, with D perhaps matching TRBD2 (5 bases). Trimming left V 1 base short and J 0 bases short, with 10 bases between. Per the germline V gene, CDR1 is SGHTA and CDR2 is FQGTGA. The CDR3 sequence is 15 residues long. Here the CDR3 reads CASSLSRETSYEQYF. The CDR3 coding sequence is TGTGCCAGCAGCTTAAGTAGGGAGACCTCCTACGAGCAGTACTTC. Supplemented by reference TRBV7-3 and TRBJ2-7, the full variable domain reads GAGVSQTPSNKVTEKGKYVELRCDPISGHTALYWYRQSLGQGPEFLIYFQGTGAADDSGLPNDRFFAVRPEGSVSTLKIQRTERGDSAVYLCASSLSRETSYEQYFGPGTRLTVT.

The gene calls are TRBV3-1 (or the pseudogene TRBV3-2) and TRBJ2-1, with 12 bases lining up with TRBD2. Trimming took 0 bases from V and 8 from J; bases not matched to a gene: 5. The CDR3 totals 16 residues. Germline V CDR1 and CDR2: LGHDT, YNNKEL (reference sequence). The CDR3 sequence: CASSQDIGLAGHEQFF. For the CDR3, the DNA is TGTGCCAGCAGCCAAGATATCGGACTAGCGGGACATGAGCAGTTCTTC.

The V and J genes are TRBV28 and TRBJ2-1; tentative D call: TRBD1 (6 bases). The germline gives CDR1 MDHEN, CDR2 SYDVKM. The V and J ends lost 3 bases and 6 bases respectively, with 15 bases between them. The CDR3 loop spans 15 amino acids. The CDR3 bases are TGTGCCAGCAGTTTGAGTCAGGGGTACTCCAATGAGCAGTTCTTC. Protein: CASSLSQGYSNEQFF.

The J gene is TRBJ1-1, the V gene TRBV20-1; D gene unclear. Germline V CDR1 and CDR2: DFQATT, SNEGSKA (reference sequence). The CDR3 is 11 residues long. The V and J ends lost 5 bases and 5 bases respectively, with 9 bases between them. The CDR3 bases are TGCAGTGCTCGGTGGTTGACTGAAGCTTTCTTT. It translates to CSARWLTEAFF.

Only a few counts were recorded for this clone. The chain couples TRBV15 to TRBJ1-4; weak D call: TRBD1 (5 bases). From germline, CDR1 is LNHNV and CDR2 YYDKDF (reference sequence). The CDR3 spans 16 residues. The V end was cut by 1 base, the J end by 2 bases, with 11 bases between. The CDR3 DNA sequence: TGTGCCACCAGCAGAGGATGGGGGAGGACTAATGAAAAACTGTTTTTT. It translates to CATSRGWGRTNEKLFF.

This sequence joins TRBV11-2 and TRBJ2-7; weak D call: TRBD2 (5 bases). V lost 5 bases and J 1 base, leaving 9 bases between the germline ends. Germline CDR1 is SGHAT and CDR2 is FQNNGV. The CDR3 contains 13 residues. CDR3 DNA: TGTGCCAGCAGCCACCTAGCATCCTACGAGCAGTACTTC. Protein sequence: CASSHLASYEQYF.

CDR3 sequence reads: CASSFLEAFF. As DNA, the CDR3 is TGTGCCAGCAGTTTCCTTGAAGCTTTCTTT. This chain uses TRBV6-5 with TRBJ1-1; D is unresolved. The CDR3 spans 10 residues. V lost 4 bases and J 7 bases, leaving 4 bases between the germline ends. Germline loops: CDR1 MNHEY, CDR2 SVGAGI.

The chain couples TRBV4-1 to TRBJ1-1, with D possibly matching TRBD1 (5 bases). The CDR3 runs to 16 residues. Germline values: CDR1 MGHRA, CDR2 YSYEKL. The V and J ends lost 0 bases and 0 bases respectively, with 11 bases between them. The CDR3 here is CASSQERQRLNTEAFF. CDR3 coding DNA: TGCGCCAGCAGCCAAGAGCGACAGCGATTGAACACTGAAGCTTTCTTT.

The J gene is TRBJ2-6, the V gene TRBV18, with TRBD2 matching 8 bases. J lost 4 bases, V lost 11 bases, and 16 bases had no gene match. The CDR3 has 17 residues. Germline loops: CDR1 KGHSH, CDR2 LQKENI. CDR3 residues: CARAAPGGAGGANVLTF. CDR3 DNA: TGTGCCCGCGCTGCGCCGGGAGGGGCAGGGGGGGCCAACGTCCTGACTTTC.

The chain recombines TRBV11-2 with TRBJ1-4; possible D gene TRBD1, 6 bases. The CDR3 extends over 15 amino acids. Germline lookup yields CDR1 SGHAT and CDR2 FQNNGV. The V end lost 6 bases, the J end lost 7 bases, and 18 bases lay between the germline ends. CDR3 loop: CASRRPGGRSEKLFF. CDR3 nucleotide sequence: TGTGCCAGCAGACGACCCGGGGGGCGATCTGAAAAACTGTTTTTT. The full variable domain, with the rest looked up from reference TRBV11-2 and TRBJ1-4, is EAGVAQSPRYKIIEKRQSVAFWCNPISGHATLYWYQQILGQGPKLLIQFQNNGVVDDSQLPKDRFSAERLKGVDSTLKIQPAKLEDSAVYLCASRRPGGRSEKLFFGSGTQLSVL.

The CDR3 nucleotides read TGTGCCAGCAGCACAGCCCGCTCTGGGGCCAACGTCCTGACTTTC. It specifies CASSTARSGANVLTF. V gene TRBV6-2 or TRBV6-3 combines with J gene TRBJ2-6; D is ambiguous. Germline V CDR1 and CDR2: MNHEY, SVGEGT. There are 15 residues in the CDR3. V lost 6 bases to trimming and J lost 0 bases, with 9 bases between them.

This CDR3 reads CASSQAQAVMNTEAFF. CDR3 nucleotide sequence: TGTGCCAGCAGCCAAGCTCAGGCAGTTATGAACACTGAAGCTTTCTTT. V is TRBV3-1 (or the pseudogene TRBV3-2) and J is TRBJ1-1; no firm D call. Germline CDR1 LGHDT, CDR2 YNNKEL (reference sequence). V lost 1 base and J 0 bases, leaving 12 bases between the germline ends. The CDR3 totals 16 residues.

V and J are TRBV29-1 and TRBJ2-1, with TRBD1 identical over 7 bases. Unmatched junction bases numbered 3, after V lost 4 bases and J lost 3 bases. Germline V gene data show CDR1 as SQVTM and CDR2 as ANQGSEA. CDR3 length: 13 residues. The CDR3 region is CSVGAGGYNEQFF. The CDR3 DNA sequence: TGCAGCGTTGGGGCAGGGGGCTACAATGAGCAGTTCTTC.

Points on this clone: One end of the junction is discordant with germline, which a read error may explain. V is TRBV7-2 and J is TRBJ2-1, with a possible D match to TRBD2 (5 bases). This CDR3 spans 15 amino acids. Germline-derived CDR1 and CDR2 are SGHTA and FQGNSA. The CDR3 sequence: CVSSLARTLGNEQFF. CDR3 nucleotide sequence: TGTGTCAGCAGCTTAGCCAGGACTCTAGGCAATGAGCAGTTCTTC. Using reference TRBV7-2 and TRBJ2-1 for the parts outside the CDR3, the full variable domain is GAGVSQSPSNKVTEKGKDVELRCDPISGHTALYWYRQSLGQGLEFLIYFQGNSAPDKSGLPSDRFSAERTGGSVSTLTIQRTQQEDSAVYLCVSSLARTLGNEQFFGPGTRLTVL.

This sequence joins TRBV7-9 and TRBJ2-2, with 9 bases identical to TRBD1. Per germline, CDR1 SEHNR and CDR2 FQNEAQ (reference sequence). With 5 bases clipped from V and 3 bases from J, the junction kept 7 bases outside the gene matches. This CDR3 contains 16 residues. CDR3 bases: TGTGCCAGCAGCGCCCCGGGACAGGGATACACCGGGGAGCTGTTTTTT. Its protein is CASSAPGQGYTGELFF.

This clone was recorded only once. The rearrangement uses TRBV7-2 and TRBJ1-3; D is possibly TRBD1 (6 bases). CDR1 is SGHTA and CDR2 is FQGNSA in the germline V gene. This CDR3 is built from 12 residues. The V and J ends lost 5 bases and 7 bases respectively, with 9 bases between them. CDR3 amino acids: CASSLTGNTIYF. CDR3 nucleotide sequence: TGTGCCAGCAGCCTTACAGGGAACACCATATATTTT.

J is TRBJ2-2 and V is TRBV7-7; weak D call: TRBD1 (6 bases). Trimming pared 4 bases from V and 2 bases from J, leaving 11 bases between. CDR1 is SSHAT, CDR2 FNYEAQ, per germline (reference sequence). This CDR3 is 15 amino acids long. As DNA, the CDR3 is TGTGCCAGCAGCTCGACAGGTTTCAACACCGGGGAGCTGTTTTTT. This sequence encodes CASSSTGFNTGELFF.

This chain links TRBV6-5 with TRBJ2-7; 11 positions match TRBD2. The trim removed 6 bases at V and 2 bases at J, leaving 3 bases unmatched. The CDR3 extends over 14 amino acids. Germline values: CDR1 MNHEY, CDR2 SVGAGI. CDR3 DNA sequence: TGTGCCAGCAGCCAGACTAGCGGGACCTACGAGCAGTACTTC. Translated, it gives CASSQTSGTYEQYF.

This clone was counted a few times. The chain combines TRBV14 with TRBJ1-1, with D unresolved. The CDR3 extends over 15 amino acids. Germline loops: CDR1 SGHDN, CDR2 FVKESK. Trimming removed 1 base from V and 6 bases from J, with 15 bases in between. The DNA for the CDR3 is TGTGCCAGCAGCCAAGTGGAGGGTAGAATTGCTGAAGCTTTCTTT. Translation gives CASSQVEGRIAEAFF.

The chain combines TRBV9 with TRBJ2-3, with TRBD1 as a possible D gene (6 bases). Deletions cut 2 bases from V and 1 base from J, with 14 bases between. The CDR3 is made up of 16 amino acids. Germline CDR1 SGDLS, CDR2 YYNGEE. The CDR3 reads CASSVQRDTGTDTQYF. The DNA for the CDR3 is TGTGCCAGCAGCGTCCAACGGGACACCGGCACAGATACGCAGTATTTT.